This T cell receptor (beta chain) was sequenced in a study of T cell repertoires in cytomegalovirus infection. The sample holds a few counts of this clonotype. TCRdb processed the reads anew with MiXCR; each CDR3 protein has one entry. The table includes 200,000 to 300,000 distinct CDR3 sequences, less than 9.5% detected once. The CDR3 runs 12 residues. Germline-derived CDR1 and CDR2 are SQVTM and ANQGSEA. V dropped 4 bases and J dropped 2 bases, with 8 bases sitting between them. The chain joins TRBV29-1 to TRBJ2-5, with D possibly being TRBD1 (6 bases). The sequenced sample was PBMCs. The TCR originated in a human donor in good health (CMV status not recorded). Some clones in this sample may be carry-over from other donors' samples. This CDR3 reads CSVGGQQETQYF. The CDR3 DNA is TGCAGCGTTGGAGGACAGCAAGAGACCCAGTACTTC.